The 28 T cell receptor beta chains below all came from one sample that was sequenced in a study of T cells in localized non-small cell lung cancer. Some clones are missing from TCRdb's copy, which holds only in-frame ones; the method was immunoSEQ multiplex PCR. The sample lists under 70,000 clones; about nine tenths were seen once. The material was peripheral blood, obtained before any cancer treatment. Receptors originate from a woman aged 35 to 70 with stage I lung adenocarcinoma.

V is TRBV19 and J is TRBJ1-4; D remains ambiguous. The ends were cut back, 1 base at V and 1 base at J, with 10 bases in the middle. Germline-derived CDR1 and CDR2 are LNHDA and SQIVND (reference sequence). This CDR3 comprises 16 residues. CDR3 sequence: CASSIAVVITNEKLFF. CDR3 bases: TGTGCCAGTAGTATAGCCGTCGTCATAACTAATGAAAAACTGTTTTTT.

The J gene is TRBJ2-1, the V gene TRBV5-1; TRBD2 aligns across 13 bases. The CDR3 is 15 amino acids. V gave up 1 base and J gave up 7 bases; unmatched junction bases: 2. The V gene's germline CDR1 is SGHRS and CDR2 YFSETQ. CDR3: CASSLRTSGGNEQFF. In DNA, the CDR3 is TGCGCCAGCAGCTTGAGGACTAGCGGGGGTAATGAGCAGTTCTTC.

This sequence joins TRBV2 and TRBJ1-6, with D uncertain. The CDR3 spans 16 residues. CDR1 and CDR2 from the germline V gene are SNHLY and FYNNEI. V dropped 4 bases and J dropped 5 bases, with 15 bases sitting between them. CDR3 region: CASSAGRISNNSPLHF. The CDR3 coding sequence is TGTGCCAGCAGTGCCGGCAGAATAAGCAATAATTCACCCCTCCACTTT.

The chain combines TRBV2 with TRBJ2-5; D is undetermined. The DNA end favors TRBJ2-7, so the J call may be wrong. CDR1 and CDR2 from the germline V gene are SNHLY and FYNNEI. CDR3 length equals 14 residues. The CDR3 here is CASSEKVVAYEQYF. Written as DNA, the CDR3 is TGTGCCAGCAGTGAAAAGGTCGTGGCCTACGAGCAGTACTTC.

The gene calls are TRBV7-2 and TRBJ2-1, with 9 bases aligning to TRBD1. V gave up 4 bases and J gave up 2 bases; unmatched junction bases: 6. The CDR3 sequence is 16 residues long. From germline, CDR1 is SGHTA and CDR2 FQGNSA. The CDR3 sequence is CASSYRQGVTYNEQFF. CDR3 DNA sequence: TGTGCCAGCAGCTATCGACAGGGGGTCACCTACAATGAGCAGTTCTTC.

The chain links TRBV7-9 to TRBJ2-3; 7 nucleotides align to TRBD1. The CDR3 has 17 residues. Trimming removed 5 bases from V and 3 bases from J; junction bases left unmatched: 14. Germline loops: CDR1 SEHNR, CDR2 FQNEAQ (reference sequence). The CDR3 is CASSPRSEGARTDTQYF. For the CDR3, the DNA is TGTGCCAGCAGCCCTCGAAGCGAGGGGGCTCGGACAGATACGCAGTATTTT.

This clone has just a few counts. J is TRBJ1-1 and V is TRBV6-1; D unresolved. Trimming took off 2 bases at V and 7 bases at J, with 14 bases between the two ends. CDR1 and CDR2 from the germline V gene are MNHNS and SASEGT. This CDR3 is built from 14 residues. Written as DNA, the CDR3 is TGTGCCAGCAGTGAAAGTCAGTTGAGGGTTGAAGCTTTCTTT. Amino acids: CASSESQLRVEAFF.

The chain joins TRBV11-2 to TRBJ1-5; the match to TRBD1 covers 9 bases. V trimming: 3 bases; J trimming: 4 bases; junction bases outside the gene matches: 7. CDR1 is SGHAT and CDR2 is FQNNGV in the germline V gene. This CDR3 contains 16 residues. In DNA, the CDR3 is TGTGCCAGCAGCTTGTCGGGACAGGGAACGAATCAGCCCCAGCATTTT. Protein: CASSLSGQGTNQPQHF.

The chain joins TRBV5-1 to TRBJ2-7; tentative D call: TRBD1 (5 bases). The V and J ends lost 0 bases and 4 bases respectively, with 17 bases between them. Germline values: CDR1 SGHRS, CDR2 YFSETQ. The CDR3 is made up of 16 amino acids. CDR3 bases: TGCGCCAGCAGCTTGGACCCGGCAGGGAATATGTACGAGCAGTACTTC. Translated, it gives CASSLDPAGNMYEQYF. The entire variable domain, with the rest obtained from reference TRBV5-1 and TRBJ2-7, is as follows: KAGVTQTPRYLIKTRGQQVTLSCSPISGHRSVSWYQQTPGQGLQFLFEYFSETQRNKGNFPGRFSGRQFSNSRSEMNVSTLELGDSALYLCASSLDPAGNMYEQYFGPGTRLTVT.

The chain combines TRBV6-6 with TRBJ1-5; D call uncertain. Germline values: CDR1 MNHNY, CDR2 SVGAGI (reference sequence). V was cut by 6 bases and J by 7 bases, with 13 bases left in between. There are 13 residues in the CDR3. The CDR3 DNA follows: TGTGCCAGCAGCAGGAGGGAAGGACAGCCCCAGCATTTT. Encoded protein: CASSRREGQPQHF.

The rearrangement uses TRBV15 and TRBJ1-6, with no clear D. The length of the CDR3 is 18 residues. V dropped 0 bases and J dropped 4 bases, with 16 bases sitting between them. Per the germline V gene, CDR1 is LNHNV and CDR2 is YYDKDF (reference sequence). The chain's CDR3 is CATSRDLDFGRYNSPLHF. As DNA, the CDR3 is TGTGCCACCAGCAGAGATCTCGATTTTGGACGGTATAATTCACCCCTCCACTTT. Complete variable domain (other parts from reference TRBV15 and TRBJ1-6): DAMVIQNPRYQVTQFGKPVTLSCSQTLNHNVMYWYQQKSSQAPKLLFHYYDKDFNNEADTPDNFQSRRPNTSFCFLDIRSPGLGDTAMYLCATSRDLDFGRYNSPLHFGNGTRLTVT.

The CDR3 DNA sequence: TGTGCCAGCAGCTTAGGTACAGTCTCGAACTATGGCTACACCTTC. Translated: CASSLGTVSNYGYTF. This sequence joins TRBV6-6 and TRBJ1-2; D is undetermined. The germline V and J ends were trimmed by 6 bases and 2 bases, with 16 bases remaining between them. This CDR3 contains 15 residues. CDR1 MNHNY and CDR2 SVGAGI come from the germline V gene (reference sequence).

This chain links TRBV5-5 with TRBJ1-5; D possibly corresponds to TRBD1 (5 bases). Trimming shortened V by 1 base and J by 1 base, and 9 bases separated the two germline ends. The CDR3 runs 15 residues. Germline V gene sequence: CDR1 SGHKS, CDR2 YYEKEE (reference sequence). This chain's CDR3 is CASSLSGTSNQPQHF. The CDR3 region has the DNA TGTGCCAGCAGCTTGTCAGGGACGAGCAATCAGCCCCAGCATTTT.

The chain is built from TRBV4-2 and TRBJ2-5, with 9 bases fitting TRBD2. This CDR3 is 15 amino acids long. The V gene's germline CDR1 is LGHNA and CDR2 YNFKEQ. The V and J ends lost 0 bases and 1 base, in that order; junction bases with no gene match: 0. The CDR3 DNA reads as TGTGCCAGCAGCCAAGAGCGGGGGGGCCAAGAGACCCAGTACTTC. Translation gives CASSQERGGQETQYF.

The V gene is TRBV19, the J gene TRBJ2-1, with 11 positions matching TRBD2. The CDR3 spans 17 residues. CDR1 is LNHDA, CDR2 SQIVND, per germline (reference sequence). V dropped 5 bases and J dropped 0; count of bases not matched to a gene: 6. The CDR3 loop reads CASSRSGGASSYNEQFF. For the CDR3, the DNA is TGTGCCAGTAGTCGTAGCGGGGGGGCCAGCTCCTACAATGAGCAGTTCTTC.

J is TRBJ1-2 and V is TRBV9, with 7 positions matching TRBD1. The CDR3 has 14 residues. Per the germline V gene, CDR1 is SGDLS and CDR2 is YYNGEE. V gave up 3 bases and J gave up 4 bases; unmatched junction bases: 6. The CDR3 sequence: CASSGQGTAYGYTF. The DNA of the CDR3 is TGTGCCAGCAGCGGACAAGGGACAGCCTATGGCTACACCTTC.

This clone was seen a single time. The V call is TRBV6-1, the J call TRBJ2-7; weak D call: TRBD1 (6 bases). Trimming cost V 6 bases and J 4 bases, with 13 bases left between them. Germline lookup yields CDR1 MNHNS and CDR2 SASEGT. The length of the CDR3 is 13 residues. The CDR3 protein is CASSADRQYEQYF. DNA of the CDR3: TGTGCCAGCAGCGCCGACAGGCAGTACGAGCAGTACTTC.

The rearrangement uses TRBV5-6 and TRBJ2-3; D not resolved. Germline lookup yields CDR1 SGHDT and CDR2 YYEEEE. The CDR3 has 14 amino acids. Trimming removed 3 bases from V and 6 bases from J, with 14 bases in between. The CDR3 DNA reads TGTGCCAGCAGCTCTGGATTCCCTGGCGATACGCAGTATTTT. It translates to CASSSGFPGDTQYF.

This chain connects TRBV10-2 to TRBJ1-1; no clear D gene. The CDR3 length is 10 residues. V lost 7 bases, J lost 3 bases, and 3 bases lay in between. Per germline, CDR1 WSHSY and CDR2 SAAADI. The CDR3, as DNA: TGCGCCAGCATGGACACTGAAGCTTTCTTT. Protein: CASMDTEAFF.

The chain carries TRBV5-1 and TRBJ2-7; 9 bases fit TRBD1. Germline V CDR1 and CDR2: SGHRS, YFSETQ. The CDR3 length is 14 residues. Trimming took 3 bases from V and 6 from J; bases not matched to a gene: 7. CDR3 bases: TGCGCCAGCAGCTCGGGACAGGGCCTCGGCGAGCAGTACTTC. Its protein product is CASSSGQGLGEQYF.

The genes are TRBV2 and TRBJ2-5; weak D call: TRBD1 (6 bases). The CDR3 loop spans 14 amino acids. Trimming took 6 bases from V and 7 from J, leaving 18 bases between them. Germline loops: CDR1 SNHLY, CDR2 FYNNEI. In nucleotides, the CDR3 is TGTGCCAGCAGAGAACTAAGGACAGCAAGGACCCAGTACTTC. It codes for CASRELRTARTQYF.

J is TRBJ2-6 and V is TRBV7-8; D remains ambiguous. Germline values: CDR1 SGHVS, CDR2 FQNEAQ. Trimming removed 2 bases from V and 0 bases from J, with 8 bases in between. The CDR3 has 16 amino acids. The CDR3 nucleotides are TGTGCCAGCAGCTTAAAGGATTTCTCTGGGGCCAACGTCCTGACTTTC. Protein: CASSLKDFSGANVLTF.

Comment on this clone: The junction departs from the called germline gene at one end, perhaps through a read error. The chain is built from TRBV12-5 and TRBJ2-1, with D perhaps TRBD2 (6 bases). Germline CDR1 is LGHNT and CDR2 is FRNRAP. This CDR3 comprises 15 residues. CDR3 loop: CASGLGLPGDNEQFF. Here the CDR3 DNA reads TGTGCTAGTGGGTTGGGACTCCCTGGCGACAATGAGCAGTTCTTC.

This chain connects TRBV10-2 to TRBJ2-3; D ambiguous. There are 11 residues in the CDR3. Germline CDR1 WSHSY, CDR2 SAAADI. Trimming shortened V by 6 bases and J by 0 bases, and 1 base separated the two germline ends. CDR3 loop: CASRSTDTQYF. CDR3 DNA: TGCGCCAGCAGAAGCACAGATACGCAGTATTTT.

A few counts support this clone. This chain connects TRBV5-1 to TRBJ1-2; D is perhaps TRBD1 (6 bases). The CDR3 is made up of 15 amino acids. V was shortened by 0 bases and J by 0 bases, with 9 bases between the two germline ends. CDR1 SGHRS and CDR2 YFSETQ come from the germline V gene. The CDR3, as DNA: TGCGCCAGCAGCTTGGGACAGGATTCTAACTATGGCTACACCTTC. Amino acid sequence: CASSLGQDSNYGYTF.

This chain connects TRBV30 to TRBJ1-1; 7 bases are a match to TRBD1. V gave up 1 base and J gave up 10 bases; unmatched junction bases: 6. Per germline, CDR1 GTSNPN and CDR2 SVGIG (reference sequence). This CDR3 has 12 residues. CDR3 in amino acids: CAWSGRAGGAFF. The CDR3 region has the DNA TGTGCCTGGAGTGGCAGGGCAGGGGGAGCTTTCTTT.

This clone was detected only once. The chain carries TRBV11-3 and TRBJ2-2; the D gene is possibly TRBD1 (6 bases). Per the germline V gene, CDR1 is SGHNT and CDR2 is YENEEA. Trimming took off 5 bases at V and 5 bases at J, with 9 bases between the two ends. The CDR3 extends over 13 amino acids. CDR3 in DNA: TGTGCCAGCAGCCGACAGGAAACCGGGGAGCTGTTTTTT. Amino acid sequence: CASSRQETGELFF.

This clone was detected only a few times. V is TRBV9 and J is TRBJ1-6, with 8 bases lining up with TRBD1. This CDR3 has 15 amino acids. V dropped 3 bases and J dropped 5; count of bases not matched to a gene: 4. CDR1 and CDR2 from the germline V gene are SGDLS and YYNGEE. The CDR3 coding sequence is TGTGCCAGCAGCGCCGAGACAGGGGATAATTCACCCCTCCACTTT. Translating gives CASSAETGDNSPLHF. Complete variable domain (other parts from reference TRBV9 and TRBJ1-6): DSGVTQTPKHLITATGQRVTLRCSPRSGDLSVYWYQQSLDQGLQFLIQYYNGEERAKGNILERFSAQQFPDLHSELNLSSLELGDSALYFCASSAETGDNSPLHFGNGTRLTVT.